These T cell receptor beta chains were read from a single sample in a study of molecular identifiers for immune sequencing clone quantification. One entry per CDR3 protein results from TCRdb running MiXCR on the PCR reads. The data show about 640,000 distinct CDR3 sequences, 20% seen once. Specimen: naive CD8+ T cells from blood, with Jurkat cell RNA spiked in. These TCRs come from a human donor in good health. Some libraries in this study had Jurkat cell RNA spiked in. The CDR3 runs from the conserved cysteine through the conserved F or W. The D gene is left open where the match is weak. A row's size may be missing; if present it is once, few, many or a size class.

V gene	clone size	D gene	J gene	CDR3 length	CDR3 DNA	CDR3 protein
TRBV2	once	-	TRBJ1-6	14	TGTGCCAGCAGAGAAGGGGTGTTCGGGGACTCCCTCCACTTT	CASREGVFGDSLHF
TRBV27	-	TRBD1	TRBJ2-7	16	TGTGCCAGCAGTTTATCAAGGACAGGGTTTGGCTACGAGCAGTACTTC	CASSLSRTGFGYEQYF
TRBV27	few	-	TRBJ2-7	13	TGTGCCAGCTGCGCGGGCCTCTCCTACGAGCAGTACTTC	CASCAGLSYEQYF
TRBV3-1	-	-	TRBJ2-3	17	TGTGCCAGCAGCCAAACCCGGGACCCCCAAGTTGCAGATACGCAGTATTTT	CASSQTRDPQVADTQYF
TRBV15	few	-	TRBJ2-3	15	TGTGCCACCAGCATCAAAGGCAGACGCACAGATACGCAGTATTTT	CATSIKGRRTDTQYF
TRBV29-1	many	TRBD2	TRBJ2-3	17	TGCAGCGTTGAAGGGGGGGTAGGCGGGGGGGCCGTTGATACGCAGTATTTT	CSVEGGVGGGAVDTQYF
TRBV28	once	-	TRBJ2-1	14	TGTGCCAGCAGGCATATTCCGACATACAATGAGCAGTTCTTC	CASRHIPTYNEQFF
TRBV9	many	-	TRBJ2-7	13	TGTGCCAGCAGCGTAGCGCCGACCTACGAGCAGTACTTC	CASSVAPTYEQYF
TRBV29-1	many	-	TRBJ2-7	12	TGCAGCGTTGGGGACTGGGGGGACGAGCAGTACTTC	CSVGDWGDEQYF
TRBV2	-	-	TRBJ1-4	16	TGTGCCAGCGGTGAGTGGCAGGGCGCAACTAATGAAAAACTGTTTTTT	CASGEWQGATNEKLFF
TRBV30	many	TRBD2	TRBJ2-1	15	TGTGCCTGGAGTCCGGGACTAGGGTCTCACAATGAGCAGTTCTTC	CAWSPGLGSHNEQFF
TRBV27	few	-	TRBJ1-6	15	TGTGCCAGCAGTTCCCTCCCGTTAATCAATTCACCCCTCCACTTT	CASSSLPLINSPLHF
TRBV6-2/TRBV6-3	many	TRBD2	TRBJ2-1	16	TGTGCCAGCAGTTACTCGATAGCGGGAGCCTACAATGAGCAGTTCTTC	CASSYSIAGAYNEQFF
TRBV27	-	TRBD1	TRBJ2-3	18	TGTGCCAGCAGTATTCTCGGATTGGGACAGGGGAGTTTAGATACGCAGTATTTT	CASSILGLGQGSLDTQYF
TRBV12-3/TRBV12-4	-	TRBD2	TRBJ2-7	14	TGTGCCAGCGCGACGGGGGGGGCCCTCTACGAGCAGTACTTC	CASATGGALYEQYF
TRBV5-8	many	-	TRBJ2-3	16	TGTGCCAGCAGCCTAGATATGCGAACTAGCACAGATACGCAGTATTTT	CASSLDMRTSTDTQYF
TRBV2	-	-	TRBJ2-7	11	TGTGCCAGCAGGGATACGTACGAGCAGTACTTC	CASRDTYEQYF
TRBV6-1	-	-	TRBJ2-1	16	TGTGCCAGCAGTGAAGCGAAACAGGTACCCCACAATGAGCAGTTCTTC	CASSEAKQVPHNEQFF
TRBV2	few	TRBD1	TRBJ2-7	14	TGTGCCAGCCGTTCGGGACAGGGACGGTTCGAGCAGTACTTC	CASRSGQGRFEQYF
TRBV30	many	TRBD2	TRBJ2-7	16	TGTGCCTGGAGTGCGAGTCTAGCGGGGGCAACCTACGAGCAGTACTTC	CAWSASLAGATYEQYF
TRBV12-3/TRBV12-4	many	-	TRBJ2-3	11	TGTGCCAGCAGTTTGGAAGATACGCAGTATTTT	CASSLEDTQYF
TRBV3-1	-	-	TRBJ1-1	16	TGTGCCAGCAGCCAAGATCGGGCGGCGGGGAACACTGAAGCTTTCTTT	CASSQDRAAGNTEAFF
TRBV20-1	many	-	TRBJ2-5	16	TGCAGTGCTAGAGTGGGTCGCCAACTACTCCAAGAGACCCAGTACTTC	CSARVGRQLLQETQYF
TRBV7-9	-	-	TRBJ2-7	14	TGTGCCAGCAGTCCCCCCACAGGGTCCTACGAGCAGTACTTC	CASSPPTGSYEQYF
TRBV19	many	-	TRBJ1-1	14	TGTGCCAGTAGTATGTCAGGCCTGAACACTGAAGCTTTCTTT	CASSMSGLNTEAFF
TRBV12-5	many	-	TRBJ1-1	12	TGTGCTAGTGGCCCCTCAGCGTCTGAAGCTTTCTTT	CASGPSASEAFF
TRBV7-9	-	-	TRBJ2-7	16	TGTGCCAGCAGCCCAGTCATGGACGTAACCTCCTACGAGCAGTACTTC	CASSPVMDVTSYEQYF
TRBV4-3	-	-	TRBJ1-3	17	TGCGCCAGCAGCCAAGCAATTTGGGGGACGTCTGGAAACACCATATATTTT	CASSQAIWGTSGNTIYF
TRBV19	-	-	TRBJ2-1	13	TGTGCCAGTAGTATAGTCCCCTACAATGAGCAGTTCTTC	CASSIVPYNEQFF
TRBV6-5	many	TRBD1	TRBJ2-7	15	TGTGCCAGCAGTTACCTAGGACAGGGGTCTTACGAGCAGTACTTC	CASSYLGQGSYEQYF
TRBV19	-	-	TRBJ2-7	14	TGTGCCAGTAGTATAGCACCTAGCAGCTACGAGCAGTACTTC	CASSIAPSSYEQYF
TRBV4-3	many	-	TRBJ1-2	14	TGCGCCAGCAGCCAAGATACCGACGCCTCTGGCTACACCTTC	CASSQDTDASGYTF
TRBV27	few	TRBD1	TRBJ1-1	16	TGTGCCAGCACCTCTGGGACAGGGGGCGCAAGCACTGAAGCTTTCTTT	CASTSGTGGASTEAFF
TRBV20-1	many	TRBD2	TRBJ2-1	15	TGCAGTGCTAGAGGGGACTACTACGCCTCCAATGAGCAGTTCTTC	CSARGDYYASNEQFF
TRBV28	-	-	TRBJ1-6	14	TGTGCCAGCAGTTTTCAGCCAGAGGACTCACCCCTCCACTTT	CASSFQPEDSPLHF
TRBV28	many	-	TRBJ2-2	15	TGTGCCAGCGGATCGGAGGGTATATACACCGGGGAGCTGTTTTTT	CASGSEGIYTGELFF
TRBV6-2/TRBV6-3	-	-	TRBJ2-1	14	TGCGCCGGCAGTTCGGCTAGCGCTTTCAATGAGCAGTTCTTC	CAGSSASAFNEQFF
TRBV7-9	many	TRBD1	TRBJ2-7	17	TGTGCCAGCAGCCCTGCGACAGGGGCGTTCGGGTCCTACGAGCAGTACTTC	CASSPATGAFGSYEQYF